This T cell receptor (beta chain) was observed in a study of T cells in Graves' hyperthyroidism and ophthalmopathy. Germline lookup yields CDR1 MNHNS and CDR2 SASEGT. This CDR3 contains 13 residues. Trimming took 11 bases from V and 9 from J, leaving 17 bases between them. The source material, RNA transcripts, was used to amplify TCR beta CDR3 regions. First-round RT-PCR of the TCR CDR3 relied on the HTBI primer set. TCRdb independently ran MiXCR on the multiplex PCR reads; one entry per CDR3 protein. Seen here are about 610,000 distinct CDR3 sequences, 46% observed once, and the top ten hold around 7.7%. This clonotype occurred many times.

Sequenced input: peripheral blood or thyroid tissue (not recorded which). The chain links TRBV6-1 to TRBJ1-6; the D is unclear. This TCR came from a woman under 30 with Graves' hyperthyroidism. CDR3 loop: CASSESGGSPLHF. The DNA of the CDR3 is TGTGCCTCCTCCGAATCAGGAGGTTCACCCCTCCACTTT.